This T cell receptor (beta chain) was captured in a study of control samples from healthy donors and cancer patients (dated by TCRdb to 2019 to 2021). Worth noting for this clone: Its antigen is not yet known. Base qualities are not provided; no much larger clone lies one nucleotide away.

Libraries came from the immunoSEQ multiplex PCR assay. Sourced from immuneACCESS, this table was stored by TCRdb with only in-frame sequences that have V and J called. A share of the clones is absent; for the studies checked, an unresolved V gene accounts for under half, and the remainder has no known explanation. The sample has some 100,000 clones on record, more than 85% of them singletons. The top ten clonotypes cover over 1% of the sample. From the germline V gene, CDR1 is MNHEY and CDR2 is SVGEGT. Deletion took 2 bases off V and 5 bases off J, with a span of 11 bases between the germline ends. The CDR3 holds 14 amino acids from the cysteine to the phenylalanine. The DNA shown is the 42-base CDR3, in frame from base 1.

The chain is made from TRBV6-2 or TRBV6-3 and TRBJ2-3; TRBD2 is perhaps the D gene, given 6 matching bases. Sequencing input: blood. This receptor was obtained from a woman in her 50s in good health. The CDR3 has the sequence CASSYGGRGDTQYF. The DNA sequence reads TGTGCCAGCAGTTACGGAGGGCGGGGAGATACGCAGTATTTT.